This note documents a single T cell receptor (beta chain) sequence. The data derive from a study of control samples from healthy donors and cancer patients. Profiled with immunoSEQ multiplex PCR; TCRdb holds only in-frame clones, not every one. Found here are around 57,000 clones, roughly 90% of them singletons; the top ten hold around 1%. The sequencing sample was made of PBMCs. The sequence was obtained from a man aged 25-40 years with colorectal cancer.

Here the CDR3 DNA reads TGTGCCAGCAGCGAGTGGGACAACAATCAGCCCCAGCATTTT. This sequence encodes CASSEWDNNQPQHF. The genes are TRBV2 and TRBJ1-5, with D perhaps matching TRBD1 (6 bases). Germline values: CDR1 SNHLY, CDR2 FYNNEI. V lost 6 bases to trimming and J lost 3 bases, with 12 bases between them. The CDR3 is 14 residues long.